The 2 T cell receptor beta chains below were found in one sample sequenced in a study of CD8+ T cells in alopecia areata. Extraction of RNA preceded its reverse transcription into cDNA, which served as the sequencing template. Here immunoSEQ multiplex PCR was the method, and the copy in TCRdb shows in-frame clones only, minus some. The sample contains over 200,000 clones, 64% of which appear only once. Treatment described: oral pan-JAK inhibitor, 5-10 mg twice daily. The starting material was CD4+ T cells sorted from blood, obtained at week 4, from a patient treated with tofacitinib. Every receptor here comes from a human donor with alopecia areata.

V and J are TRBV5-1 and TRBJ2-5; maybe TRBD2 (6 bases). Germline CDR1 is SGHRS and CDR2 is YFSETQ. The CDR3 sequence is 15 residues long. The germline V and J ends were trimmed by 1 base and 5 bases, with 15 bases remaining between them. The CDR3, as DNA: TGCGCCAGCAGCTTGAAGCCAGGGAGGAGGGAGACCCAGTACTTC. Translated, it gives CASSLKPGRRETQYF.

The chain joins TRBV5-4 to TRBJ2-6; TRBD2 matches at 8 bases. Germline V CDR1 and CDR2: SGHNT, YYREEE (reference sequence). With V trimmed by 4 bases and J by 4 bases, 13 bases remained unmatched. The CDR3 covers 18 residues. In DNA, the CDR3 is TGTGCCAGCAGCCAAAGCACCGGGGGGGCCGCCGGGGCCAACGTCCTGACTTTC. This encodes CASSQSTGGAAGANVLTF.